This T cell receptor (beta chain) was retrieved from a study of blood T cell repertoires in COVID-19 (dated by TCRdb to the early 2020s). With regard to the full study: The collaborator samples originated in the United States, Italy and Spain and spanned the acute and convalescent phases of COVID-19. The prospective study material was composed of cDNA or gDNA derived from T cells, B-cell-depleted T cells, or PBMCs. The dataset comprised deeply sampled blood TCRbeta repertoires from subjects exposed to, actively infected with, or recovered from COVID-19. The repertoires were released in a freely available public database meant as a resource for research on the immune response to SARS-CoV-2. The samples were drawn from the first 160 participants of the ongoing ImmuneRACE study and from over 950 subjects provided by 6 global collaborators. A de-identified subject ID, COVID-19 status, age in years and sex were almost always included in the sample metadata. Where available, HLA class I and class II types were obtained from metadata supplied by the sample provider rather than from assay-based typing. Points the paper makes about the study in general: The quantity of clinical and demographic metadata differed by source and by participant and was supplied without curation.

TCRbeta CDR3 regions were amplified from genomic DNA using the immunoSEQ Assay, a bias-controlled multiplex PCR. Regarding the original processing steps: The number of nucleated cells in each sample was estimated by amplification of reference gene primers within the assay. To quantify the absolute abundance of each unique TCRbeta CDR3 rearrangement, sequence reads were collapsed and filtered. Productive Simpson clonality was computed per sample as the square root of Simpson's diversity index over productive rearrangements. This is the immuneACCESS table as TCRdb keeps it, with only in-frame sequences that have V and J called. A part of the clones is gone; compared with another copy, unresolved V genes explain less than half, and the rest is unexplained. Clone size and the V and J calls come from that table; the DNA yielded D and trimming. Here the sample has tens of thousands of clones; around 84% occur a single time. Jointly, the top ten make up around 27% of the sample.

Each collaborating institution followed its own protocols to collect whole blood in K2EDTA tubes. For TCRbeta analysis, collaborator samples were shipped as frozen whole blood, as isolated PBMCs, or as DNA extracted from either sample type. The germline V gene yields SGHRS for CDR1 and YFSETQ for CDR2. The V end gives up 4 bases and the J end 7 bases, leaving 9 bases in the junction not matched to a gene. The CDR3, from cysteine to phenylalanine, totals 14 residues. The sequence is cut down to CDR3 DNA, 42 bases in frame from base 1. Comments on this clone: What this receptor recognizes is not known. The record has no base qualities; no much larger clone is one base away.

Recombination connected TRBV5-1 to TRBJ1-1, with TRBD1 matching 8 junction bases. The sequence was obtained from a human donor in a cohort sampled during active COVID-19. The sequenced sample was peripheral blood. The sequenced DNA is TGCGCCAGCAGCCACGGACAGGGTGTACTTGAAGCTTTCTTT. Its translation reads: CASSHGQGVLEAFF.